The 18 T cell receptor beta chains below all came from one sample that was sequenced in a study of OX40 agonist ivuxolimab in advanced cancers. TCRdb keeps only in-frame clones here, not all; method: immunoSEQ multiplex PCR. Of some 82,000 clones listed, approximately 86% were seen once; the top ten hold approximately 0.76%. The sample here was CD4+ or CD8+ T cells sorted from blood, taken in a trial of the OX40 agonist ivuxolimab. These receptors all come from an adult with an advanced solid tumor such as melanoma, head and neck, liver or kidney cancer.

The J gene is TRBJ2-7, the V gene TRBV21-1. TRBV21-1 represents a pseudogene. The CDR3 sequence is 12 residues long. The CDR3 spells CASSEHSEEQYF. CDR3 DNA sequence: TGTGCCAGCAGCGAACACTCTGAGGAGCAGTACTTC.

The chain couples TRBV12-5 to TRBJ2-7, with 8 bases that match TRBD2. Per the germline V gene, CDR1 is LGHNT and CDR2 is FRNRAP. The junction had 2 bases not matched to a gene; V was cut back by 1 base and J by 0 bases. This CDR3 is 15 amino acids long. In DNA, the CDR3 is TGTGCTAGTGGTTTGGGCGGGAGGATCTCCTACGAGCAGTACTTC. Its protein is CASGLGGRISYEQYF.

The V and J genes are TRBV7-2 and TRBJ2-5; D uncertain. CDR3 size: 11 residues. Trimming removed 5 bases at V and 1 base at J, with 2 bases between. Germline CDR1 and CDR2: SGHTA and FQGNSA. The CDR3 sequence is CASSPQETQYF. DNA of the CDR3: TGTGCCAGCAGCCCCCAAGAGACCCAGTACTTC.

In its sample, this clone was seen once. The chain recombines TRBV2 with TRBJ2-1; 8 bases map to TRBD2. J was trimmed by 5 bases and V by 2 bases; bases with no gene match: 8. The CDR3 covers 16 residues. Germline CDR1 is SNHLY and CDR2 is FYNNEI. The CDR3 coding sequence is TGTGCCAGCAGTGAACCCGGTCGGGGGGGAAACAATGAGCAGTTCTTC. Residues: CASSEPGRGGNNEQFF. The entire variable domain, with the rest obtained from reference TRBV2 and TRBJ2-1, is as follows: EPEVTQTPSHQVTQMGQEVILRCVPISNHLYFYWYRQILGQKVEFLVSFYNNEISEKSEIFDDQFSVERPDGSNFTLKIRSTKLEDSAMYFCASSEPGRGGNNEQFFGPGTRLTVL.

The gene calls are TRBV15 and TRBJ2-3; D possibly matches TRBD1 or TRBD2 (6 bases each). Trimming left V 5 bases short and J 4 bases short, with 7 bases between. CDR1 and CDR2 from the germline V gene are LNHNV and YYDKDF (reference sequence). The CDR3 extends over 12 amino acids. CDR3 sequence: CATSGGPDTQYF. In DNA form, the CDR3 reads TGTGCCACCAGCGGGGGGCCAGATACGCAGTATTTT.

The chain employs TRBV4-3 and TRBJ1-5, with D hard to call. Germline V CDR1 and CDR2: LGHNA, YSLEER. The CDR3 length is 13 residues. Trimming took 1 base from V and 7 from J, leaving 8 bases between them. The CDR3 sequence: CASSQGWGQPQHF. The CDR3, as DNA: TGCGCCAGCAGCCAAGGTTGGGGACAGCCCCAGCATTTT.

The J gene is TRBJ2-1, the V gene TRBV30, with 11 bases fitting TRBD2. Germline loops: CDR1 GTSNPN, CDR2 SVGIG (reference sequence). J was trimmed by 9 bases and V by 3 bases; bases with no gene match: 16. This CDR3 contains 17 residues. The CDR3 loop is CAWRDRLAGRLVLEQFF. DNA of the CDR3: TGTGCCTGGAGGGATAGACTAGCGGGACGGCTGGTACTTGAGCAGTTCTTC.

The rearrangement uses TRBV7-2 and TRBJ1-2, with 10 bases that match TRBD1. The V gene end was trimmed by 3 bases and the J gene end by 6 bases; junction bases not matched to a gene: 4. Germline V gives CDR1 SGHTA, CDR2 FQGNSA. This CDR3 has 14 residues. CDR3 sequence: CASSFWDRGDGYTF. In DNA form, the CDR3 reads TGTGCCAGCAGCTTCTGGGACAGGGGCGATGGCTACACCTTC. Based on the CDR3 plus reference TRBV7-2 and TRBJ1-2, the full variable domain is GAGVSQSPSNKVTEKGKDVELRCDPISGHTALYWYRQSLGQGLEFLIYFQGNSAPDKSGLPSDRFSAERTGGSVSTLTIQRTQQEDSAVYLCASSFWDRGDGYTFGSGTRLTVV.

This chain connects TRBV7-6 to TRBJ2-1; the match to TRBD2 covers 10 bases. Germline loops: CDR1 SGHVS, CDR2 FNYEAQ. V shed 3 bases and J 6 bases; nucleotides not matched to a gene: 8. The CDR3 totals 16 residues. The CDR3 protein is CASSFSDIAGGNEQFF. The CDR3 bases are TGTGCCAGCAGCTTCAGCGATATAGCGGGAGGCAATGAGCAGTTCTTC. The full variable domain, its missing parts supplied by reference TRBV7-6 and TRBJ2-1, is GAGVSQSPRYKVTKRGQDVALRCDPISGHVSLYWYRQALGQGPEFLTYFNYEAQQDKSGLPNDRFSAERPEGSISTLTIQRTEQRDSAMYRCASSFSDIAGGNEQFFGPGTRLTVL.

This clone was seen more than once but under ten times. The chain has TRBV7-8 and TRBJ1-3; D is ambiguous. The germline CDR1 and CDR2 sequences are SGHVS and FQNEAQ. Trimming took off 4 bases at V and 8 bases at J, with 15 bases between the two ends. This CDR3 comprises 14 residues. The CDR3 DNA reads as TGTGCCAGCAGCTACTCTCCCTGGTCGGACACCATATATTTT. It encodes CASSYSPWSDTIYF.

The CDR3 DNA reads TGTGCCAGCTCACCACCGAGGGGCAGGGGAGAAGGGCAAGAGACCCAGTACTTC. It specifies CASSPPRGRGEGQETQYF. The J gene is TRBJ2-5, the V gene TRBV18, with D perhaps matching TRBD1 (6 bases). The germline V gene encodes CDR1 KGHSH and CDR2 LQKENI. The CDR3 is 18 amino acids. Trimming pared 0 bases from V and 2 bases from J, leaving 19 bases between.

In its sample, this clone was seen a few times. This chain uses TRBV7-2 with TRBJ2-2; the D is unclear. V dropped 5 bases and J dropped 8 bases, with 6 bases sitting between them. There are 11 residues in the CDR3. Germline lookup yields CDR1 SGHTA and CDR2 FQGNSA. The CDR3 here is CASSPLGELFF. Written as DNA, the CDR3 is TGTGCCAGCAGCCCCCTGGGGGAGCTGTTTTTT.

The J gene is TRBJ2-4, the V gene TRBV7-2, with D perhaps assigned TRBD1 or TRBD2 (5 bases each). V lost 5 bases and J 2 bases, leaving 10 bases between the germline ends. Per germline, CDR1 SGHTA and CDR2 FQGNSA. The CDR3 runs 14 residues. CDR3 DNA: TGTGCCAGCAGCCCGGGACGGACCAAAAACATTCAGTACTTC. It yields the protein CASSPGRTKNIQYF.

The V call is TRBV19, the J call TRBJ2-5; D may correspond to TRBD1 or TRBD2 (5 bases each). Trimming removed 7 bases at V and 3 bases at J, with 6 bases between. The CDR3 is made up of 11 amino acids. CDR1 LNHDA and CDR2 SQIVND come from the germline V gene (reference sequence). CDR3 sequence (DNA): TGTGCCAGTATGGGGGAAGAGACCCAGTACTTC. Its translation: CASMGEETQYF.

This chain joins TRBV18 and TRBJ1-2; D ambiguous. The CDR3 loop spans 11 amino acids. The V gene's germline CDR1 is KGHSH and CDR2 LQKENI. V lost 10 bases to trimming and J lost 3 bases, with 9 bases between them. This chain's CDR3 is CANPNHYGYTF. The CDR3 region has the DNA TGTGCCAACCCGAATCACTATGGCTACACCTTC.

The chain couples TRBV4-2 to TRBJ2-7, with 9 bases fitting TRBD1. This CDR3 region has 15 residues. Trimming at V came to 4 bases and at J to 6 bases, leaving 10 bases not matched to a gene. In germline, CDR1 is LGHNA, CDR2 YNFKEQ. The CDR3 here is CASSLPDRGRGEQYF. CDR3 nucleotides: TGTGCCAGCAGCCTCCCGGACAGGGGCCGGGGCGAGCAGTACTTC.

The rearrangement uses TRBV19 and TRBJ2-7; 7 bases map to TRBD1. Germline assignment: CDR1 LNHDA and CDR2 SQIVND (reference sequence). The CDR3 has 11 residues. V was pared by 8 bases and J by 3 bases, with 1 base of the junction left unmatched. The CDR3, as DNA: TGTGCCAGTGGGACAGTCTACGAGCAGTACTTC. Encoded protein: CASGTVYEQYF.

V usage is TRBV9 and J usage is TRBJ2-1, with D uncertain. The CDR3 is 14 amino acids. Trimming left V 2 bases short and J 5 bases short, with 11 bases between. Per germline, CDR1 SGDLS and CDR2 YYNGEE. Here the CDR3 reads CASSVRTDNNEQFF. The DNA of the CDR3 is TGTGCCAGCAGCGTGCGGACCGACAACAATGAGCAGTTCTTC.